The 14 T cell receptor beta chains presented below share a single source sample, sequenced in a study of blood T cell repertoires in COVID-19 (dated by TCRdb to about 2020). Receptors were amplified or captured by the immunoSEQ multiplex PCR assay. TCRdb provides this immuneACCESS table in a form limited to in-frame rearrangements. Some clones are lacking; in checked studies, under half of them reflect an unresolved V gene, and why the rest are absent is not known. A total of about 340,000 clones appear in this sample, 83% of them only once. The leading ten clones occupy under 3% of the sample. The sequenced material came from peripheral blood. The source is a man aged 30-40 years with active or convalescent COVID-19.

The V gene is TRBV2, the J gene TRBJ2-7; 7 bases map to TRBD1. This CDR3 is 15 amino acids long. From germline, CDR1 is SNHLY and CDR2 FYNNEI. V dropped 6 bases and J dropped 3; count of bases not matched to a gene: 11. This CDR3 reads CASSYRQGSYYEQYF. In DNA form, the CDR3 reads TGTGCCAGCAGCTATAGACAGGGTAGTTACTACGAGCAGTACTTC.

The gene calls are TRBV6-5 and TRBJ1-2; D is possibly TRBD1 (6 bases). Germline-derived CDR1 and CDR2 are MNHEY and SVGAGI. V was clipped by 5 bases and J by 6 bases, with 10 bases between them. The CDR3 has 12 residues. In DNA, the CDR3 is TGTGCCAGCAGTCAGCAGGGGAATGGCTACACCTTC. Translated: CASSQQGNGYTF.

This chain joins TRBV6-5 and TRBJ2-7; 9 bases agree with TRBD2. V shed 2 bases and J 6 bases; nucleotides not matched to a gene: 8. CDR1 is MNHEY and CDR2 is SVGAGI in the germline V gene. The CDR3 is made up of 15 amino acids. The CDR3 spells CASSYDGGGAFEQYF. The CDR3 DNA reads as TGTGCCAGCAGTTACGATGGCGGGGGGGCTTTCGAGCAGTACTTC.

The chain employs TRBV19 and TRBJ2-7; TRBD2 might be the D (5 bases). The CDR3 is 15 residues long. Germline V gene data show CDR1 as LNHDA and CDR2 as SQIVND (reference sequence). The ends were cut back, 4 bases at V and 3 bases at J, with 16 bases in the middle. The CDR3 loop is CASSNPQDGLYEQYF. DNA of the CDR3: TGTGCCAGTAGTAACCCCCAGGACGGACTCTACGAGCAGTACTTC.

This rearrangement joins TRBV6-5 to TRBJ2-1; 8 nucleotides agree with TRBD1. This CDR3 contains 14 residues. The junction had 5 bases not matched to a gene; V was cut back by 0 bases and J by 10 bases. Germline V lookup: CDR1 MNHEY, CDR2 SVGAGI. CDR3 sequence: CASSYSRGTGEQFF. DNA for the CDR3: TGTGCCAGCAGTTACTCCCGTGGGACAGGCGAGCAGTTCTTC.

The chain has TRBV19 and TRBJ2-7; 8 bases agree with TRBD2. Germline lookup yields CDR1 LNHDA and CDR2 SQIVND (reference sequence). V trimming: 4 bases; J trimming: 6 bases; junction bases outside the gene matches: 14. The CDR3 covers 16 residues. This CDR3 is CASSSLSGGRPLEQYF. For the CDR3, the DNA is TGTGCCAGTAGTAGCTTGAGCGGGGGTCGCCCCCTCGAGCAGTACTTC.

This clone has just a few counts. J is TRBJ1-2 and V is TRBV12-3 or TRBV12-4; 8 nucleotides agree with TRBD1. CDR3 length equals 12 residues. V lost 7 bases and J lost 6; bases outside the gene matches: 4. Written as DNA, the CDR3 is TGTGCCAGCACCTTGGGACAGGATGGCTACACCTTC. This codes for CASTLGQDGYTF.

The chain is built from TRBV7-3 and TRBJ2-1; 9 nucleotides line up with TRBD2. The CDR3 is 16 residues long. The germline V gene has CDR1 SGHTA and CDR2 FQGTGA. V shed 5 bases and J 3 bases; nucleotides not matched to a gene: 8. The DNA for the CDR3 is TGTGCCAGCAGCCTATTGTCTAGCGGGATCTACAATGAGCAGTTCTTC. Amino acids: CASSLLSSGIYNEQFF.

The table lists this clone with a count of one. The chain employs TRBV30 and TRBJ1-1, with a weak D call TRBD1 (6 bases). Germline values: CDR1 GTSNPN, CDR2 SVGIG (reference sequence). Trimming took 2 bases from V and 5 from J, leaving 15 bases between them. CDR3 length: 14 residues. The CDR3 sequence: CAWSHGQSGTEAFF. The CDR3 region has the DNA TGTGCCTGGAGTCACGGACAGTCGGGAACTGAAGCTTTCTTT. The entire variable domain, with the rest obtained from reference TRBV30 and TRBJ1-1, is as follows: SQTIHQWPATLVQPVGSPLSLECTVEGTSNPNLYWYRQAAGRGLQLLFYSVGIGQISSEVPQNLSASRPQDRQFILSSKKLLLSDSGFYLCAWSHGQSGTEAFFGQGTRLTVV.

The V call is TRBV5-1, the J call TRBJ2-2, with 7 positions matching TRBD2. The CDR3 is 17 residues long. Germline trimming cut 0 bases from V and 5 bases from J; bases unmatched to any gene: 10. Germline V gives CDR1 SGHRS, CDR2 YFSETQ. The CDR3 sequence is CASSLALIGRRTGELFF. DNA for the CDR3: TGCGCCAGCAGCTTGGCCCTCATCGGGAGGAGGACCGGGGAGCTGTTTTTT.

This chain uses TRBV10-3 with TRBJ2-3; tentatively, D is TRBD2 (6 bases). Trimming cost V 4 bases and J 2 bases, with 13 bases left between them. CDR1 ENHRY and CDR2 SYGVKD come from the germline V gene. This CDR3 region has 15 residues. The CDR3 here is CAISGPAGTTDTQYF. In nucleotides, the CDR3 is TGTGCCATCAGTGGTCCCGCGGGGACCACAGATACGCAGTATTTT.

The CDR3 DNA sequence: TGCGCCAGCAGCCAAGATCAAGACAGAGGAAACACCATATATTTT. This codes for CASSQDQDRGNTIYF. The J gene is TRBJ1-3, the V gene TRBV4-3, with D possibly matching TRBD1 (5 bases). Trimming shortened V by 0 bases and J by 4 bases, and 10 bases separated the two germline ends. This CDR3 is built from 15 residues. Germline CDR1 is LGHNA and CDR2 is YSLEER.

V gene TRBV21-1 combines with J gene TRBJ2-7; the D call in the table, TRBD2, was not verified against the DNA. TRBV21-1 is a recognized pseudogene. The CDR3 extends over 16 amino acids. In DNA form, the CDR3 reads TGTGCCAGCAGCAAACTCAGCGGGATCTTCTCCTACGAGCAGTACTTC. Residues: CASSKLSGIFSYEQYF.

The genes are TRBV4-2 and TRBJ1-1; D is ambiguous. Trimming left V 1 base short and J 1 base short, with 7 bases between. Germline CDR1 and CDR2: LGHNA and YNFKEQ. This CDR3 is 14 amino acids long. This CDR3 is CASSQAVPNTEAFF. The CDR3 nucleotides read TGTGCCAGCAGCCAAGCGGTCCCGAACACTGAAGCTTTCTTT.